This T cell receptor beta chain was retrieved from a study of cytomegalovirus exposure and HLA in healthy donors. The CDR3 length is 18 residues. V gave up 4 bases and J gave up 0 bases; unmatched junction bases: 8. Germline-derived CDR1 and CDR2 are SGHRS and YFSETQ. PCR used 60 Vbeta primers and 13 Jbeta primers. The table came from immunoSEQ multiplex PCR; TCRdb's copy has only in-frame clones and leaves some out. The sample includes 170,000 or so clones, around 84% of them seen just once. The clonotype originates from a man aged 18-30 years in good health and CMV-seronegative. Sequencing was done on a sample of PBMCs. This chain links TRBV5-1 with TRBJ2-1, with TRBD2 matching 12 bases. CDR3 in amino acids: CASSPWTSGASSYNEQFF. CDR3 DNA sequence: TGCGCCAGCAGCCCGTGGACTAGCGGGGCGAGCTCCTACAATGAGCAGTTCTTC.